Below are 11 T cell receptor beta chains sequenced from a single sample in a study of regulatory T cells in long-lasting Graves disease. Regarding time point: newly diagnosed GD, antithyroid drugs for less than 3 months. TCR sequences were obtained from RNA taken from PBMCs. Investigators prepared the TCR beta libraries by applying iRepertoire HTBI primers and Arm-PCR of CDR3 regions. TCRdb re-derived calls from the multiplex PCR reads in MiXCR, one entry per CDR3 protein. Found here are over 450,000 distinct CDR3 sequences, more than 10% of them singletons; the top ten hold roughly 8.9%. This same sample was also taken into another study, of T cells in Graves' hyperthyroidism and ophthalmopathy.

This material consisted of peripheral blood mononuclear cells (PBMCs), taken at new diagnosis, from a patient treated with antithyroid drugs. Source of these receptors: a woman aged 30 to 39 with Graves disease.

In this sample, this clonotype turned up a few times. The rearrangement links TRBV19 to TRBJ2-7; maybe TRBD2 (6 bases). Looked up from germline, CDR1 is LNHDA and CDR2 is SQIVND (reference sequence). The CDR3 is 14 residues long. Trimming pared 10 bases from V and 4 bases from J, leaving 20 bases between. This CDR3 reads CATSPSGVSYEQYF. The CDR3 region has the DNA TGTGCCACCTCCCCCTCGGGGGTCTCGTACGAGCAGTACTTC.

The chain employs TRBV5-5 and TRBJ2-7; 7 bases fit TRBD1. V shed 2 bases and J 2 bases; nucleotides not matched to a gene: 19. There are 19 residues in the CDR3. Germline CDR1 is SGHKS and CDR2 is YYEKEE (reference sequence). CDR3 DNA: TGTGCCAGCAGCTTCTCGAGCTTGGGGACAGAGATTTACACCTACGAGCAGTACTTC. This encodes CASSFSSLGTEIYTYEQYF.

This clonotype was recorded at least ten times. V and J are TRBV7-8 and TRBJ2-2; maybe TRBD1 (6 bases). Trimming cost V 3 bases and J 0 bases, with 11 bases left between them. CDR3 size: 16 residues. Germline assignment: CDR1 SGHVS and CDR2 FQNEAQ. The CDR3 DNA is TGTGCCAGCAGCTTTTTCAACAGGGCGAACACCGGGGAGCTGTTTTTT. Amino acids: CASSFFNRANTGELFF.

This clonotype was detected a few times. V usage is TRBV12-3 or TRBV12-4 and J usage is TRBJ2-4, with 13 nucleotides matching TRBD2. The junction had 7 bases not matched to a gene; V was cut back by 2 bases and J by 0 bases. The CDR3 covers 19 residues. The CDR3, as DNA: TGTGCCAGCAGTTTAAGCGGACTAGCGGGAGTAGTAGCCAAAAACATTCAGTACTTC. This sequence encodes CASSLSGLAGVVAKNIQYF.

This clonotype showed up many times. One base away lies a much larger clone, so this may be a sequencing read error. This chain uses TRBV11-2 with TRBJ1-1, with a tentative D call TRBD1 (5 bases). This CDR3 has 14 residues. Germline V lookup: CDR1 SGHAT, CDR2 FQNNGV. This chain's CDR3 is CTSSLDSMNTEAFF. Written as DNA, the CDR3 is TGTACCAGCAGCTTAGACAGCATGAACACTGAAGCTTTCTTT.

This clonotype was observed at least ten times. The CDR3 DNA reads as TGTGCCAGCAGCCCTAATCCGGGATCCCGGAGAGCCCAGTACTTC. It specifies CASSPNPGSRRAQYF. The chain carries TRBV7-6 and TRBJ2-5; tentatively, D is TRBD2 (5 bases). The V and J ends lost 5 bases and 9 bases respectively, with 22 bases between them. CDR3 length: 15 residues. The V gene's germline CDR1 is SGHVS and CDR2 FNYEAQ.

This clonotype occurred many times. This chain links TRBV11-3 with TRBJ2-2; no clear D gene. The CDR3 sequence is 13 residues long. Trimming removed 5 bases from V and 1 base from J, with 5 bases in between. From germline, CDR1 is SGHNT and CDR2 YENEEA. DNA for the CDR3: TGTGCCAGCAGCGGAGAGAACACCGGGGAGCTGTTTTTT. This sequence encodes CASSGENTGELFF.

Ten or more counts support this clonotype. The chain carries TRBV28 and TRBJ1-2; possibly TRBD1 for D (5 bases). Trimming cost V 2 bases and J 4 bases, with 11 bases left between them. From germline, CDR1 is MDHEN and CDR2 SYDVKM. This CDR3 is built from 14 residues. CDR3 coding DNA: TGTGCCAGCAGTTTAGTCGACAGTATCTATGGCTACACCTTC. Residues: CASSLVDSIYGYTF.

The table lists this clonotype with many counts. CDR3 DNA sequence: TGTGCCAGCAGTGACAGTAGCGTTTACAATGAGCAGTTCTTC. Translation gives CASSDSSVYNEQFF. The V gene is TRBV2, the J gene TRBJ2-1; D may be TRBD2 (5 bases). Germline V lookup: CDR1 SNHLY, CDR2 FYNNEI. The CDR3 runs 14 residues. Between the trimmed V and J ends, which lost 3 bases and 4 bases, there was a span of 10 bases. The whole variable domain, remainder taken from reference TRBV2 and TRBJ2-1, is EPEVTQTPSHQVTQMGQEVILRCVPISNHLYFYWYRQILGQKVEFLVSFYNNEISEKSEIFDDQFSVERPDGSNFTLKIRSTKLEDSAMYFCASSDSSVYNEQFFGPGTRLTVL.

This clonotype was seen repeatedly, ten times or more. V gene TRBV2 combines with J gene TRBJ2-5, with no clear D. Germline V gene data show CDR1 as SNHLY and CDR2 as FYNNEI. V was trimmed by 4 bases and J by 1 base, leaving 7 bases between them. This CDR3 has 13 amino acids. The CDR3 sequence: CASSVPSQETQYF. The CDR3 nucleotides are TGTGCCAGCAGTGTGCCCAGCCAAGAGACCCAGTACTTC.

This clonotype was seen many times. The J gene is TRBJ2-1, the V gene TRBV5-1, with D possibly being TRBD1 (6 bases). V was cut by 0 bases and J by 2 bases, with 9 bases left in between. CDR3 size: 15 residues. Germline lookup yields CDR1 SGHRS and CDR2 YFSETQ. CDR3 protein: CASSLGEGAYNEQFF. Here the CDR3 DNA reads TGCGCCAGCAGCTTGGGAGAGGGGGCCTACAATGAGCAGTTCTTC. Using reference TRBV5-1 and TRBJ2-1 for the parts outside the CDR3, the full variable domain is KAGVTQTPRYLIKTRGQQVTLSCSPISGHRSVSWYQQTPGQGLQFLFEYFSETQRNKGNFPGRFSGRQFSNSRSEMNVSTLELGDSALYLCASSLGEGAYNEQFFGPGTRLTVL.